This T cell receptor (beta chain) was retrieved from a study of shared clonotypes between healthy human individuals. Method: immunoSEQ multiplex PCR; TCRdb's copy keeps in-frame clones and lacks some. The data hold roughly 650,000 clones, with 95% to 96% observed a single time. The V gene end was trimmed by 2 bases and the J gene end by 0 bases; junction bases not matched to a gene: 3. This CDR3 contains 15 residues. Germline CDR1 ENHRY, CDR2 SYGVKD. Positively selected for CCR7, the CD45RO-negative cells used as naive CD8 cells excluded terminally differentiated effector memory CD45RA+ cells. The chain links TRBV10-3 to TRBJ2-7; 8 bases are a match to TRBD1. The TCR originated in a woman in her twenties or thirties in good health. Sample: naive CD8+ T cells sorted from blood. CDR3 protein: CAISEGDRRSYEQYF. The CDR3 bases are TGTGCCATCAGTGAGGGGGACAGGCGCTCCTACGAGCAGTACTTC.